Each of the 30 T cell receptor beta chains below was sequenced from the same sample in a study of T cell changes during pregnancy in multiple sclerosis. Using immunoSEQ multiplex PCR, the repertoire was profiled, and TCRdb retains in-frame clones only, with some absent. Among about 75,000 clones listed, around 89% were seen once. The specimen comprised peripheral blood, sampled in the first trimester of pregnancy. These receptors originate from a female donor in good health, enrolled as a control in a pregnancy study.

The chain's CDR3 is CAWRSGINTDTQYF. CDR3 nucleotide sequence: TGTGCCTGGAGAAGCGGGATAAACACAGATACGCAGTATTTT. The gene calls are TRBV30 and TRBJ2-3; 7 nucleotides align to TRBD2. CDR1 GTSNPN and CDR2 SVGIG come from the germline V gene (reference sequence). The trim removed 3 bases at V and 2 bases at J, leaving 5 bases unmatched. This CDR3 region has 14 residues.

The rearrangement joins TRBV5-1 to TRBJ2-3, with D tentatively TRBD2 (6 bases). The CDR3 sequence is 15 residues long. Germline-derived CDR1 and CDR2 are SGHRS and YFSETQ. V was trimmed by 2 bases and J by 0 bases, leaving 10 bases between them. The CDR3 region is CASSLERASTDTQYF. As DNA, the CDR3 is TGCGCCAGCAGCTTAGAGCGGGCCAGCACAGATACGCAGTATTTT.

J is TRBJ1-1 and V is TRBV5-1, with D hard to call. Germline V gives CDR1 SGHRS, CDR2 YFSETQ. V lost 2 bases and J 7 bases, leaving 18 bases between the germline ends. The CDR3 extends over 15 amino acids. The CDR3 sequence is CASSFAGVGIDEAFF. The CDR3, as DNA: TGCGCCAGCAGCTTCGCCGGGGTCGGAATCGATGAAGCTTTCTTT.

This chain joins TRBV14 and TRBJ1-2, with 8 bases identical to TRBD1. The CDR3 contains 13 residues. Germline V CDR1 and CDR2: SGHDN, FVKESK. The ends lost 4 bases at V and 7 bases at J; junction bases unmatched: 5. CDR3 in amino acids: CASSPYRGFGYTF. For the CDR3, the DNA is TGTGCCAGCAGCCCATACAGGGGGTTTGGCTACACCTTC.

This chain's CDR3 is CASSEAGTGLSSYTF. The CDR3 DNA reads as TGTGCCAGCAGTGAAGCGGGGACAGGGTTGAGTAGCTACACCTTC. The chain has TRBV6-1 and TRBJ1-2; 9 bases match TRBD1. The CDR3 consists of 15 residues. The germline V gene encodes CDR1 MNHNS and CDR2 SASEGT. V shed 0 bases and J 9 bases; nucleotides not matched to a gene: 8.

The chain is built from TRBV6-4 and TRBJ1-5; 7 positions agree with TRBD1. The CDR3 has 14 residues. Looked up from germline, CDR1 is MRHNA and CDR2 is SNTAGT. V was clipped by 4 bases and J by 5 bases; unmatched bases: 5. The DNA for the CDR3 is TGTGCCAGCAGTGCGGGGACAGCCCATCAGCCCCAGCATTTT. Protein: CASSAGTAHQPQHF.

The chain employs TRBV2 and TRBJ2-3; 11 bases map to TRBD2. From germline, CDR1 is SNHLY and CDR2 FYNNEI. The CDR3 consists of 15 residues. V lost 8 bases and J lost 0; bases outside the gene matches: 4. The CDR3 here is CASGTSGFSTDTQYF. CDR3 DNA: TGTGCCAGCGGGACTAGCGGCTTTAGCACAGATACGCAGTATTTT.

The chain is built from TRBV27 and TRBJ2-3, with a tentative D call TRBD1 (6 bases). Germline loops: CDR1 MNHEY, CDR2 SMNVEV (reference sequence). V was trimmed by 5 bases and J by 0 bases, leaving 9 bases between them. The CDR3 has 14 residues. CDR3 residues: CASSRQVSTDTQYF. The CDR3 DNA reads TGTGCCAGCAGTCGACAGGTTAGCACAGATACGCAGTATTTT.

The gene calls are TRBV4-1 and TRBJ2-1, with 7 bases fitting TRBD2. CDR3 length: 16 residues. Germline CDR1 reads MGHRA; CDR2 reads YSYEKL. J lost 2 bases, V lost 0 bases, and 4 bases had no gene match. In nucleotides, the CDR3 is TGCGCCAGCAGCCAAGATCCCAGCGGGGCCTACAATGAGCAGTTCTTC. Residues: CASSQDPSGAYNEQFF.

V usage is TRBV5-1 and J usage is TRBJ2-5, with 7 bases identical to TRBD2. Germline trimming cut 0 bases from V and 4 bases from J; bases unmatched to any gene: 9. The CDR3 contains 16 residues. Germline assignment: CDR1 SGHRS and CDR2 YFSETQ. As DNA, the CDR3 is TGCGCCAGCAGCTTGGAGCCGGCGGGGGAAAGAGAGACCCAGTACTTC. Its translation: CASSLEPAGERETQYF.

This sequence joins TRBV4-3 and TRBJ1-5, with D tentatively TRBD1 (5 bases). V lost 0 bases and J lost 7, with 16 bases in between. The germline gives CDR1 LGHNA, CDR2 YSLEER. This CDR3 contains 16 residues. CDR3 region: CASSQDPDSKPQPQHF. CDR3 nucleotides: TGCGCCAGCAGCCAAGATCCCGACAGCAAGCCACAGCCCCAGCATTTT.

The rearrangement uses TRBV19 and TRBJ1-2; no definite D call. This CDR3 has 13 residues. Between the trimmed V and J ends, which lost 7 bases and 4 bases, there was a span of 13 bases. Germline V gene sequence: CDR1 LNHDA, CDR2 SQIVND (reference sequence). This chain's CDR3 is CASTEGEGYGYTF. Here the CDR3 DNA reads TGTGCCAGTACCGAGGGAGAGGGCTATGGCTACACCTTC.

J is TRBJ1-1 and V is TRBV12-5; the D is unclear. The CDR3 totals 16 residues. V was clipped by 2 bases and J by 6 bases, with 19 bases between them. Germline values: CDR1 LGHNT, CDR2 FRNRAP. Here the CDR3 reads CASGLPSSGRAAEAFF. In nucleotides, the CDR3 is TGTGCTAGTGGTTTGCCCTCCTCGGGGAGGGCGGCTGAAGCTTTCTTT.

J is TRBJ2-2 and V is TRBV4-1; D not resolved. The CDR3 sequence is 17 residues long. With 2 bases removed from V and 5 bases from J, the gap between germline ends came to 18 bases. Germline CDR1 MGHRA, CDR2 YSYEKL. The CDR3 DNA reads as TGCGCCAGCAGCCAATACCCATCACGTACGGTTACCGGGGAGCTGTTTTTT. This encodes CASSQYPSRTVTGELFF.

V is TRBV7-8 and J is TRBJ1-6; TRBD1 matches 7 bases. CDR1 and CDR2 (germline): SGHVS, FQNEAQ. Trimming cost V 4 bases and J 7 bases; bases outside gene matches: 7. The length of the CDR3 is 15 residues. CDR3 protein: CASSSRTGRNSPLHF. In DNA form, the CDR3 reads TGTGCCAGCAGCTCGAGGACAGGCAGGAATTCACCCCTCCACTTT. Full variable domain (outside the CDR3, taken from reference TRBV7-8 and TRBJ1-6): GAGVSQSPRYKVAKRGQDVALRCDPISGHVSLFWYQQALGQGPEFLTYFQNEAQLDKSGLPSDRFFAERPEGSVSTLKIQRTQQEDSAVYLCASSSRTGRNSPLHFGNGTRLTVT.

This clone has more than one count but fewer than ten. The chain links TRBV5-6 to TRBJ2-1, with D tentatively TRBD2 (5 bases). In germline, CDR1 is SGHDT, CDR2 YYEEEE. Trimming stripped 3 bases from V and 0 bases from J, with 13 bases between. The CDR3 is made up of 16 amino acids. The CDR3 DNA is TGTGCCAGCAGCTCCTCTATGGGGAGCTCCTACAATGAGCAGTTCTTC. This sequence encodes CASSSSMGSSYNEQFF.

CDR3 loop: CASGQGIYGYTF. The DNA of the CDR3 is TGTGCCAGCGGACAGGGAATCTATGGCTACACCTTC. The chain has TRBV30 and TRBJ1-2; TRBD1 matches 8 bases. Germline assignment: CDR1 GTSNPN and CDR2 SVGIG (reference sequence). Germline trimming cut 8 bases from V and 4 bases from J; bases unmatched to any gene: 6. The length of the CDR3 is 12 residues.

The count of this clone is one. The chain carries TRBV5-6 and TRBJ1-2, with D unclear. V was clipped by 4 bases and J by 7 bases, with 20 bases between them. Germline CDR1 and CDR2: SGHDT and YYEEEE. This CDR3 is built from 15 residues. CDR3 nucleotide sequence: TGTGCCAGCAGCCCGACTCTCCCCGGAGTTTTTGGCTACACCTTC. It specifies CASSPTLPGVFGYTF. The whole variable domain, remainder taken from reference TRBV5-6 and TRBJ1-2, is DAGVTQSPTHLIKTRGQQVTLRCSPKSGHDTVSWYQQALGQGPQFIFQYYEEEERQRGNFPDRFSGHQFPNYSSELNVNALLLGDSALYLCASSPTLPGVFGYTFGSGTRLTVV.

The rearrangement uses TRBV6-6 and TRBJ1-2; 12 bases agree with TRBD1. The germline gives CDR1 MNHNY, CDR2 SVGAGI (reference sequence). V lost 6 bases, J lost 7 bases, and 12 bases stayed unmatched. CDR3 length equals 16 residues. The CDR3 DNA follows: TGTGCCAGCAGAAGTTTAGGGGGGACAGGGGGCCGTGGCTACACCTTC. Translating gives CASRSLGGTGGRGYTF.

This clone is a singleton in its sample. The chain has TRBV28 and TRBJ1-5, with D perhaps matching TRBD1 (6 bases). Germline CDR1 MDHEN, CDR2 SYDVKM. Trimming pared 2 bases from V and 13 bases from J, leaving 12 bases between. This CDR3 contains 12 residues. CDR3 bases: TGTGCCAGCAGTTTAGGGGGACATTTTCAGCATTTT. It specifies CASSLGGHFQHF.

Concerning this clone: This is likely a read error, given that the CDR3 carries no conserved phenylalanine or tryptophan at its end. No DNA is shown, since the ends of the CDR3 on it are uncertain; the CDR3 is the one TCRdb lists. V gene TRBV4-1 combines with J gene TRBJ2-7; the table's D call of TRBD2 was not tested on the DNA. Per germline, CDR1 MGHRA and CDR2 YSYEKL. Both ends counted, the CDR3 spans 9 residues. The CDR3: CASGSEGST.

This rearrangement joins TRBV21-1 to TRBJ1-2; the D segment call TRBD1 is taken from the table without a DNA check. TRBV21-1 is a documented pseudogene. The length of the CDR3 is 18 residues. Here the CDR3 DNA reads TGTGCCAGCAGCAAAGGGTGGGAGATAACAGGGGAGTCCTATGGCTACACCTTC. Encoded protein: CASSKGWEITGESYGYTF.

The chain carries TRBV7-2 and TRBJ2-5, with 9 positions matching TRBD2. CDR3 length: 15 amino acids. The germline V gene has CDR1 SGHTA and CDR2 FQGNSA. J gave up 4 bases and V 6 bases, and 9 bases lay outside the gene matches. The chain's CDR3 is CASSSEGSGGETQYF. DNA of the CDR3: TGTGCCAGCAGTTCAGAGGGTAGCGGGGGAGAGACCCAGTACTTC.

V gene TRBV6-5 combines with J gene TRBJ2-3; 9 nucleotides match TRBD1. The CDR3 loop spans 15 amino acids. The junction had 6 bases not matched to a gene; V was cut back by 6 bases and J by 2 bases. CDR1 and CDR2 from the germline V gene are MNHEY and SVGAGI. The CDR3 nucleotides are TGTGCCAGCAGGCTGGGACAGGGTCTCACAGATACGCAGTATTTT. Amino acids: CASRLGQGLTDTQYF.

The rearrangement joins TRBV15 to TRBJ2-5; D gene ambiguous. This CDR3 is 15 amino acids long. Germline assignment: CDR1 LNHNV and CDR2 YYDKDF (reference sequence). Trimming pared 3 bases from V and 9 bases from J, leaving 20 bases between. For the CDR3, the DNA is TGTGCCACCAGCAGCTCCCTGACGACGGCGGTGTCCCAGTACTTC. Encoded protein: CATSSSLTTAVSQYF. The full variable domain, with the rest looked up from reference TRBV15 and TRBJ2-5, is DAMVIQNPRYQVTQFGKPVTLSCSQTLNHNVMYWYQQKSSQAPKLLFHYYDKDFNNEADTPDNFQSRRPNTSFCFLDIRSPGLGDTAMYLCATSSSLTTAVSQYFGPGTRLLVL.

This chain connects TRBV30 to TRBJ1-5, with 8 bases lining up with TRBD1. Germline CDR1 and CDR2: GTSNPN and SVGIG (reference sequence). The V segment lost 3 bases and the J segment 7 bases; nucleotides outside the gene matches: 14. This CDR3 is 16 amino acids long. The CDR3 sequence is CAWRAPLTGAPQPQHF. The CDR3 DNA sequence: TGTGCCTGGAGAGCCCCCCTGACAGGGGCGCCCCAGCCCCAGCATTTT.

V is TRBV6-6 and J is TRBJ1-1, with D perhaps TRBD1 (5 bases). The V gene's germline CDR1 is MNHNY and CDR2 SVGAGI (reference sequence). Trimming pared 2 bases from V and 3 bases from J, leaving 13 bases between. CDR3 length equals 15 residues. CDR3 sequence reads: CASSYPGQGDTEAFF. As DNA, the CDR3 is TGTGCCAGCAGTTACCCCGGCCAGGGCGACACTGAAGCTTTCTTT.

The chain uses TRBV11-2 and TRBJ1-6; 9 bases align to TRBD1. With 5 bases clipped from V and 9 bases from J, the junction kept 11 bases outside the gene matches. Germline CDR1 reads SGHAT; CDR2 reads FQNNGV. The CDR3 covers 16 residues. The DNA of the CDR3 is TGTGCCAGCAGCCCCAACAGGGGACAGGGAGCTTCACCCCTCCACTTT. Translating gives CASSPNRGQGASPLHF.

The CDR3 sequence is CARLWTGGAEGYTF. CDR3 coding DNA: TGTGCTCGTCTTTGGACAGGGGGTGCGGAGGGCTACACCTTC. This chain uses TRBV30 with TRBJ1-2; 10 nucleotides agree with TRBD1. Per germline, CDR1 GTSNPN and CDR2 SVGIG (reference sequence). This CDR3 is built from 14 residues.

This chain connects TRBV5-1 to TRBJ1-4, with 9 nucleotides matching TRBD1. With V trimmed by 2 bases and J by 6 bases, 8 bases remained unmatched. Germline V gene sequence: CDR1 SGHRS, CDR2 YFSETQ. The CDR3 has 16 residues. For the CDR3, the DNA is TGCGCCAGCAGCTTTAACGCCCGGGACAGGGATGAAAAACTGTTTTTT. It specifies CASSFNARDRDEKLFF. The variable domain in full, with the rest retrieved from reference TRBV5-1 and TRBJ1-4, is KAGVTQTPRYLIKTRGQQVTLSCSPISGHRSVSWYQQTPGQGLQFLFEYFSETQRNKGNFPGRFSGRQFSNSRSEMNVSTLELGDSALYLCASSFNARDRDEKLFFGSGTQLSVL.